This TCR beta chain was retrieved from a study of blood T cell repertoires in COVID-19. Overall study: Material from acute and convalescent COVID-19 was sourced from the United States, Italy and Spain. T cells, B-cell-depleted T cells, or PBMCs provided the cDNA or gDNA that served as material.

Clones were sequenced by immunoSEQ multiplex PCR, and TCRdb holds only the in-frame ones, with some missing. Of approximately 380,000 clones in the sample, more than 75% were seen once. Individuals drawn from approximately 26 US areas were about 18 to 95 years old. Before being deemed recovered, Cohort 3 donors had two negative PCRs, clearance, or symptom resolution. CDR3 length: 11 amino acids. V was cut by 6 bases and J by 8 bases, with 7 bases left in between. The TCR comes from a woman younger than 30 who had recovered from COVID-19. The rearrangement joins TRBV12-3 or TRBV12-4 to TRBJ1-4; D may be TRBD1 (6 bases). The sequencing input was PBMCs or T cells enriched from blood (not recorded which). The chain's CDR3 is CASSTGEKLFF. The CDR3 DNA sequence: TGTGCCAGCAGCACAGGGGAAAAACTGTTTTTT.